The next 30 T cell receptor beta chains were all read from a single sample in a study of blood T cell repertoires in COVID-19. Method: immunoSEQ multiplex PCR; TCRdb's copy keeps in-frame clones and lacks some. The repertoire holds a few hundred thousand clones, with about 90% as singletons. Sequencing input: PBMCs or T cells enriched from blood (not recorded which). The receptors derive from a human donor in a cohort exposed to, infected with or recovered from COVID-19 (not recorded which). The donor label of this sample is uncertain.

Concerning this clone itself: Given a far larger clone just one base away, this is likely a sequencing read error. The V gene is TRBV6-6, the J gene TRBJ2-6; D possibly corresponds to TRBD2 (5 bases). V lost 6 bases and J 0 bases, leaving 9 bases between the germline ends. The CDR3 covers 15 residues. CDR1 is MNHNY, CDR2 SVGAGI, per germline (reference sequence). As DNA, the CDR3 is TGTGCCAGCAGCTCCGGGGACTCTGGGGCCAACGTCCTGACTTTC. The encoded protein is CASSSGDSGANVLTF.

The chain links TRBV3-1 (or the pseudogene TRBV3-2) to TRBJ1-3; 10 bases align to TRBD1. The junction had 7 bases not matched to a gene; V was cut back by 4 bases and J by 7 bases. CDR3 length: 15 residues. Germline CDR1 reads LGHDT; CDR2 reads YNNKEL (reference sequence). The CDR3 sequence: CASSRQGAGRNTIYF. The CDR3 DNA follows: TGTGCCAGCAGCCGACAGGGGGCGGGTCGGAACACCATATATTTT.

The V gene is TRBV28, the J gene TRBJ1-1; 7 nucleotides agree with TRBD1. CDR1 MDHEN and CDR2 SYDVKM come from the germline V gene. The length of the CDR3 is 13 residues. V was pared by 11 bases and J by 1 base, with 7 bases of the junction left unmatched. Written as DNA, the CDR3 is TGTGCCGGCGGGGACAGCTGGAACACTGAAGCTTTCTTT. This translates into CAGGDSWNTEAFF.

The chain is built from TRBV7-8 and TRBJ1-5; D gene unclear. Trimming took off 1 base at V and 6 bases at J, with 10 bases between the two ends. This CDR3 contains 14 residues. The germline V gene encodes CDR1 SGHVS and CDR2 FQNEAQ. CDR3 sequence reads: CASSLESNGQPQHF. CDR3 sequence (DNA): TGTGCCAGCAGCTTAGAGAGCAACGGTCAGCCCCAGCATTTT.

This chain uses TRBV5-8 with TRBJ2-2; TRBD1 matches at 10 bases. This CDR3 has 16 amino acids. V lost 5 bases, J lost 1 base, and 5 bases stayed unmatched. Per germline, CDR1 SGHTS and CDR2 YDEGEE. The chain's CDR3 is CASRMGQGLNTGELFF. The DNA for the CDR3 is TGTGCCAGCAGAATGGGACAGGGGCTGAACACCGGGGAGCTGTTTTTT.

This clone is a singleton in its sample. The J gene is TRBJ1-4, the V gene TRBV6-4; perhaps TRBD1 as D (6 bases). V was clipped by 4 bases and J by 5 bases, with 8 bases between them. Germline-derived CDR1 and CDR2 are MRHNA and SNTAGT. The CDR3 consists of 13 residues. CDR3 residues: CASSAQGNEKLFF. DNA of the CDR3: TGTGCCAGCAGTGCACAGGGAAATGAAAAACTGTTTTTT.

The chain combines TRBV30 with TRBJ1-5; no definite D call. The ends were cut back, 2 bases at V and 6 bases at J, with 11 bases in the middle. Germline CDR1 GTSNPN, CDR2 SVGIG (reference sequence). CDR3 length: 13 amino acids. The CDR3 protein is CAWSLRGVQPQHF. As DNA, the CDR3 is TGTGCCTGGAGTTTACGGGGTGTTCAGCCCCAGCATTTT.

The chain combines TRBV2 with TRBJ1-2; maybe TRBD1 (6 bases). The CDR3 has 14 residues. Trimming took off 7 bases at V and 2 bases at J, with 14 bases between the two ends. Germline-derived CDR1 and CDR2 are SNHLY and FYNNEI. The CDR3 spells CASIRPRGNYGYTF. The CDR3 region has the DNA TGTGCCAGCATTCGTCCCAGGGGCAACTATGGCTACACCTTC. The variable domain in full, with the rest retrieved from reference TRBV2 and TRBJ1-2, is EPEVTQTPSHQVTQMGQEVILRCVPISNHLYFYWYRQILGQKVEFLVSFYNNEISEKSEIFDDQFSVERPDGSNFTLKIRSTKLEDSAMYFCASIRPRGNYGYTFGSGTRLTVV.

The gene calls are TRBV2 and TRBJ1-1; D perhaps matches TRBD1 (5 bases). Trimming removed 1 base from V and 4 bases from J, with 10 bases in between. Germline CDR1 and CDR2: SNHLY and FYNNEI. This CDR3 has 14 residues. CDR3 sequence reads: CASSEGRGVTEAFF. CDR3 DNA sequence: TGTGCCAGCAGTGAAGGTAGGGGTGTCACTGAAGCTTTCTTT.

DNA of the CDR3: TGTGCCAGCAGCCAAGATGGCCGGTGGCAGGGTTTGACTGAAGCTTTCTTT. Its protein product is CASSQDGRWQGLTEAFF. V usage is TRBV4-2 and J usage is TRBJ1-1; TRBD1 is a possible D gene (5 bases). Per the germline V gene, CDR1 is LGHNA and CDR2 is YNFKEQ. This CDR3 contains 17 residues. The V end lost 0 bases, the J end lost 5 bases, and 19 bases lay between the germline ends.

The chain has TRBV7-9 and TRBJ2-3; 10 bases agree with TRBD2. Germline values: CDR1 SEHNR, CDR2 FQNEAQ (reference sequence). With 5 bases clipped from V and 6 bases from J, the junction kept 14 bases outside the gene matches. CDR3 length equals 17 residues. The CDR3 region has the DNA TGTGCCAGCAGCCCACCACCACCTAGCGGGGGTGCTGATACGCAGTATTTT. Translated: CASSPPPPSGGADTQYF.

J is TRBJ2-2 and V is TRBV29-1; possibly TRBD2 for D (7 bases). The ends were cut back, 6 bases at V and 1 base at J, with 15 bases in the middle. This CDR3 has 15 residues. Germline CDR1 and CDR2: SQVTM and ANQGSEA. In DNA form, the CDR3 reads TGCAGCGTGAGGGGGGGACTCTTGAACACCGGGGAGCTGTTTTTT. As protein: CSVRGGLLNTGELFF.

The chain couples TRBV27 to TRBJ1-2; 9 bases fit TRBD1. The CDR3 is 14 amino acids. Germline V gene sequence: CDR1 MNHEY, CDR2 SMNVEV (reference sequence). With V trimmed by 7 bases and J by 3 bases, 6 bases remained unmatched. CDR3 nucleotides: TGTGCCAGCAACCCCGGGACAGGGCACTATGGCTACACCTTC. It translates to CASNPGTGHYGYTF.

The count of this clone is one. The V call is TRBV6-1, the J call TRBJ1-2, with a tentative D call TRBD1 (5 bases). Trimming left V 2 bases short and J 8 bases short, with 15 bases between. The CDR3 has 14 residues. The germline V gene has CDR1 MNHNS and CDR2 SASEGT. In DNA, the CDR3 is TGTGCCAGCAGTGAACATGGAGGGGCGCGAGGCTACACCTTC. Residues: CASSEHGGARGYTF.

This chain links TRBV10-3 with TRBJ2-7; perhaps TRBD1 as D (5 bases). CDR3 length equals 11 residues. The V gene lost 8 bases and the J gene lost 1 base, with 6 bases spanning the gap. Per germline, CDR1 ENHRY and CDR2 SYGVKD. The CDR3 protein is CAIRQSYEQYF. CDR3 nucleotides: TGTGCCATCCGACAGTCCTACGAGCAGTACTTC.

The chain couples TRBV30 to TRBJ2-7; 7 nucleotides agree with TRBD1. The CDR3 loop spans 17 amino acids. The germline gives CDR1 GTSNPN, CDR2 SVGIG (reference sequence). The V gene end was trimmed by 1 base and the J gene end by 3 bases; junction bases not matched to a gene: 15. The CDR3 nucleotides read TGTGCCTGGAGTGACACACCGTTCACAGGGGAAGTCTACGAGCAGTACTTC. Protein sequence: CAWSDTPFTGEVYEQYF.

V is TRBV10-2 and J is TRBJ1-1; possibly TRBD1 for D (5 bases). The CDR3 runs 14 residues. The germline V gene has CDR1 WSHSY and CDR2 SAAADI. With 2 bases removed from V and 5 bases from J, the gap between germline ends came to 12 bases. CDR3 sequence: CASSEGRVGTEAFF. CDR3 coding DNA: TGCGCCAGCAGTGAGGGCAGGGTAGGGACTGAAGCTTTCTTT.

This clone was observed once. This sequence joins TRBV5-8 and TRBJ1-3; D unresolved. Germline V gene sequence: CDR1 SGHTS, CDR2 YDEGEE. V lost 1 base, J lost 0 bases, and 11 bases lay in between. The CDR3 has 16 residues. The CDR3 loop is CASSLLPESSGNTIYF. DNA for the CDR3: TGTGCCAGCAGCTTGCTTCCGGAGAGCTCTGGAAACACCATATATTTT.

CDR3 nucleotides: TGTGCCAGCAGCTTAGAAGAGCGTCAGCCCCAGCATTTT. This codes for CASSLEERQPQHF. The chain joins TRBV7-2 to TRBJ1-5; D is unclear. The length of the CDR3 is 13 residues. CDR1 and CDR2 from the germline V gene are SGHTA and FQGNSA. The ends were cut back, 1 base at V and 6 bases at J, with 7 bases in the middle.

This clone is a singleton in its sample. The chain combines TRBV7-2 with TRBJ1-3, with 10 bases aligning to TRBD1. With 3 bases clipped from V and 2 bases from J, the junction kept 4 bases outside the gene matches. The CDR3 contains 16 residues. Germline-derived CDR1 and CDR2 are SGHTA and FQGNSA. CDR3 sequence reads: CASSLHGTGAGNTIYF. CDR3 nucleotide sequence: TGTGCCAGCAGCTTGCACGGGACAGGGGCTGGAAACACCATATATTTT. Full variable domain (outside the CDR3, taken from reference TRBV7-2 and TRBJ1-3): GAGVSQSPSNKVTEKGKDVELRCDPISGHTALYWYRQSLGQGLEFLIYFQGNSAPDKSGLPSDRFSAERTGGSVSTLTIQRTQQEDSAVYLCASSLHGTGAGNTIYFGEGSWLTVV.

This clone was counted between two and nine times. V usage is TRBV7-9 and J usage is TRBJ1-4; D perhaps matches TRBD1 (5 bases). The CDR3 is 12 residues long. Trimming shortened V by 4 bases and J by 8 bases, and 8 bases separated the two germline ends. The germline CDR1 and CDR2 sequences are SEHNR and FQNEAQ (reference sequence). Written as DNA, the CDR3 is TGTGCCAGCAGCTCCGGGGGGGAAAAACTGTTTTTT. This translates into CASSSGGEKLFF. Based on the CDR3 plus reference TRBV7-9 and TRBJ1-4, the full variable domain is DTGVSQNPRHKITKRGQNVTFRCDPISEHNRLYWYRQTLGQGPEFLTYFQNEAQLEKSRLLSDRFSAERPKGSFSTLEIQRTEQGDSAMYLCASSSGGEKLFFGSGTQLSVL.

The gene calls are TRBV19 and TRBJ2-5; D ambiguous. Trimming shortened V by 3 bases and J by 7 bases, and 15 bases separated the two germline ends. CDR3 length: 14 residues. Germline CDR1 reads LNHDA; CDR2 reads SQIVND (reference sequence). In nucleotides, the CDR3 is TGTGCCAGTAGTATGACCCGGAGTCTTGGGACCCAGTACTTC. Encoded protein: CASSMTRSLGTQYF.

Note on this clone: Additional DNA sequences in this sample encode the identical CDR3. The chain links TRBV19 to TRBJ1-1, with TRBD1 matching over 8 bases. CDR1 is LNHDA, CDR2 SQIVND, per germline (reference sequence). The V gene end was trimmed by 3 bases and the J gene end by 5 bases; junction bases not matched to a gene: 5. This CDR3 contains 14 residues. The chain's CDR3 is CASSITGGNTEAFF. For the CDR3, the DNA is TGTGCCAGTAGTATCACAGGGGGAAATACTGAAGCTTTCTTT.

The V call is TRBV2, the J call TRBJ2-1; TRBD2 agrees at 14 bases. Germline V CDR1 and CDR2: SNHLY, FYNNEI. Trimming at V came to 6 bases and at J to 4 bases, leaving 14 bases not matched to a gene. The CDR3 runs to 19 residues. CDR3 loop: CASRVLKTSGGAGYNEQFF. The CDR3 DNA reads TGTGCCAGCAGGGTTCTTAAGACTAGCGGGGGGGCCGGGTACAATGAGCAGTTCTTC.

This chain joins TRBV12-5 and TRBJ1-3; 7 nucleotides match TRBD1. CDR3 length: 14 amino acids. Trimming removed 9 bases from V and 2 bases from J; junction bases left unmatched: 7. CDR1 is LGHNT, CDR2 FRNRAP, per germline. The CDR3 DNA reads as TGTGCTAGCAGTCGAAGGGGGCCTGGAAACACCATATATTTT. Translation: CASSRRGPGNTIYF.

The chain combines TRBV24-1 with TRBJ2-5; weak D call: TRBD2 (6 bases). V lost 5 bases and J lost 2, with 14 bases in between. The CDR3 is made up of 15 amino acids. The germline gives CDR1 KGHDR, CDR2 SFDVKD. The CDR3: CATSVPGVKQETQYF. The CDR3 DNA reads as TGTGCCACCAGTGTCCCGGGGGTTAAACAAGAGACCCAGTACTTC.

V usage is TRBV7-9 and J usage is TRBJ1-2; D is perhaps TRBD1 (5 bases). V gave up 2 bases and J gave up 7 bases, with 20 bases separating them. In germline, CDR1 is SEHNR, CDR2 FQNEAQ (reference sequence). The CDR3 runs to 16 residues. The CDR3 reads CASSLLSSRVSGGYTF. The CDR3 region has the DNA TGTGCCAGCAGCTTATTGTCGTCCAGGGTGAGTGGTGGCTACACCTTC.

The chain joins TRBV7-6 to TRBJ2-7, with a tentative D call TRBD2 (7 bases). From germline, CDR1 is SGHVS and CDR2 FNYEAQ. The CDR3 is 17 amino acids. Trimming cost V 5 bases and J 0 bases, with 20 bases left between them. In DNA form, the CDR3 reads TGTGCCAGCAGCGCCCAAGTGCGGGGGCCGATCTCCTACGAGCAGTACTTC. Protein product: CASSAQVRGPISYEQYF. The variable domain in full, completed from reference TRBV7-6 and TRBJ2-7, reads GAGVSQSPRYKVTKRGQDVALRCDPISGHVSLYWYRQALGQGPEFLTYFNYEAQQDKSGLPNDRFSAERPEGSISTLTIQRTEQRDSAMYRCASSAQVRGPISYEQYFGPGTRLTVT.

The V call is TRBV2, the J call TRBJ2-5; 7 nucleotides match TRBD2. The germline gives CDR1 SNHLY, CDR2 FYNNEI. The CDR3 runs to 14 residues. Trimming took 5 bases from V and 3 from J; bases not matched to a gene: 6. The CDR3 region has the DNA TGTGCCAGCAGTAGGGCTAGCGGAAAAGAGACCCAGTACTTC. This encodes CASSRASGKETQYF.

This rearrangement joins TRBV28 to TRBJ1-1; 9 nucleotides agree with TRBD1. The junction had 3 bases not matched to a gene; V was cut back by 4 bases and J by 0 bases. The CDR3 consists of 15 residues. Germline V gene lookup returns CDR1 MDHEN and CDR2 SYDVKM. CDR3 sequence reads: CASSSQGAMNTEAFF. Written as DNA, the CDR3 is TGTGCCAGCAGTTCACAGGGGGCAATGAACACTGAAGCTTTCTTT.